This passage covers 5 T cell receptor beta chains from one sample sequenced in a study of human T cells and chemical hapten exposure. TCRdb re-called the RACE reads with MiXCR, one entry per CDR3 protein. The data hold 80,000 to 100,000 distinct CDR3 sequences, with 27% observed a single time. Noted time point: patch test 3, about 24 weeks after DPC sensitization. Stated treatment: therapeutic diphenylcyclopropenone sensitization with weekly scalp DPC. The sequenced sample was whole blood, obtained in connection with sensitization to the hapten diphenylcyclopropenone (DPC). Source of these receptors: a man aged 35-49 years with alopecia areata. Some clones in this sample may be carry-over from other donors' samples.

The chain couples TRBV7-9 to TRBJ1-3; TRBD1 is a possible D gene (5 bases). The germline V gene has CDR1 SEHNR and CDR2 FQNEAQ (reference sequence). The V gene lost 6 bases and the J gene lost 6 bases, with 21 bases spanning the gap. The CDR3 loop spans 16 amino acids. The CDR3 loop is CASRLLRGTYENTIYF. The CDR3 region has the DNA TGTGCCAGCAGATTATTAAGGGGCACATACGAAAACACCATATATTTT. The variable domain in full, with the rest retrieved from reference TRBV7-9 and TRBJ1-3, is DTGVSQNPRHKITKRGQNVTFRCDPISEHNRLYWYRQTLGQGPEFLTYFQNEAQLEKSRLLSDRFSAERPKGSFSTLEIQRTEQGDSAMYLCASRLLRGTYENTIYFGEGSWLTVV.

The chain couples TRBV2 to TRBJ2-3, with a possible D match to TRBD1 (5 bases). CDR1 SNHLY and CDR2 FYNNEI come from the germline V gene. There are 15 residues in the CDR3. The V end lost 6 bases, the J end lost 5 bases, and 18 bases lay between the germline ends. The CDR3 DNA reads TGTGCCAGCAGATCACAGGCTCTGAGAGGAGATACGCAGTATTTT. Its translation: CASRSQALRGDTQYF.

The rearrangement joins TRBV29-1 to TRBJ2-1; 7 bases fit TRBD2. Per germline, CDR1 SQVTM and CDR2 ANQGSEA. This CDR3 comprises 13 residues. V gave up 3 bases and J gave up 5 bases; unmatched junction bases: 4. CDR3 in DNA: TGCAGCGTTGATCTAGCGGCAAACAATGAGCAGTTCTTC. This translates into CSVDLAANNEQFF.

This sequence joins TRBV10-2 and TRBJ2-3; D gene unclear. V shed 0 bases and J shed 0 bases, with 13 bases lying between them. From germline, CDR1 is WSHSY and CDR2 SAAADI. This CDR3 contains 17 residues. The DNA for the CDR3 is TGCGCCAGCAGTGAGTCGTTAGGCCGTGCTAGCACAGATACGCAGTATTTT. Its protein product is CASSESLGRASTDTQYF.

The chain joins TRBV25-1 to TRBJ1-1; perhaps TRBD1 as D (5 bases). This CDR3 has 18 amino acids. Germline lookup yields CDR1 MGHDK and CDR2 SYGVNS. V shed 5 bases and J shed 4 bases, with 26 bases lying between them. CDR3 sequence reads: CASSNPIVWGNGGTEAFF. CDR3 coding DNA: TGTGCCAGCAGTAATCCGATAGTATGGGGCAACGGGGGCACTGAAGCTTTCTTT. The full variable domain, completed using reference TRBV25-1 and TRBJ1-1, is EADIYQTPRYLVIGTGKKITLECSQTMGHDKMYWYQQDPGMELHLIHYSYGVNSTEKGDLSSESTVSRIRTEHFPLTLESARPSHTSQYLCASSNPIVWGNGGTEAFFGQGTRLTVV.